This TCR beta chain is drawn from a study of beta chain features in type 1 diabetes. This clone was found many times. Antigen specificity is unknown. The whole isolated RNA underwent reverse transcription, so sequencing captured expressed TCRB transcripts. The data were produced by immunoSEQ multiplex PCR, yet TCRdb's version contains in-frame clones alone and is incomplete. This table has 250,000 to 300,000 clones, under 8.5% appearing once. Researchers reported sorting CD4+ naive, central memory, regulatory and stem cell-like memory cells via CD45RO/CCR7/CD25/CD127/CD95/CD27. Overall study findings and caveats: A greater similarity of naive, central memory and Treg TCRB repertoires was seen among patients than among healthy donors.

Germline V lookup: CDR1 LNHDA, CDR2 SQIVND (reference sequence). CDR3 length: 14 amino acids. V was clipped by 5 bases and J by 0 bases, with 10 bases between them. The sequenced sample was central memory CD4+ T cells from blood. This clonotype originated in a woman younger than 35 in good health. This chain links TRBV19 with TRBJ1-1, with TRBD1 as a possible D gene (5 bases). This chain's CDR3 is CASSQRTLNTEAFF. In nucleotides, the CDR3 is TGTGCCAGTAGTCAACGGACACTGAACACTGAAGCTTTCTTT. The full variable domain, rest sourced from reference TRBV19 and TRBJ1-1, is DGGITQSPKYLFRKEGQNVTLSCEQNLNHDAMYWYRQDPGQGLRLIYYSQIVNDFQKGDIAEGYSVSREKKESFPLTVTSAQKNPTAFYLCASSQRTLNTEAFFGQGTRLTVV.